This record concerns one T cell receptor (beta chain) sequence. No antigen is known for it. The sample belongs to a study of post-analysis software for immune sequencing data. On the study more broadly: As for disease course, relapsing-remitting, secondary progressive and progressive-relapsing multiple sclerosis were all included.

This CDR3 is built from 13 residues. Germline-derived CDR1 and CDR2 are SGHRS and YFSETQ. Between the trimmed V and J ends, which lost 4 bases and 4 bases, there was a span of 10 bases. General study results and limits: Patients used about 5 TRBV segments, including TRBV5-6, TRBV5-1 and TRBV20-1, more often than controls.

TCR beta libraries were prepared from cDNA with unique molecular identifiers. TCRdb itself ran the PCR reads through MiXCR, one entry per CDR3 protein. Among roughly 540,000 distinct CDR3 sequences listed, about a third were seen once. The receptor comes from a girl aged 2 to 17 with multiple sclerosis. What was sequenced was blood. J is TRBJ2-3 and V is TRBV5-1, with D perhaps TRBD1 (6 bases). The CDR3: CASSRQDSDTQYF. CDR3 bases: TGCGCCAGCAGCCGACAGGACTCAGATACGCAGTATTTT.